This entry lists 16 T cell receptor beta chains sequenced from one sample in a study of blood T cells in healthy people across ages. Then a second PCR, running about 7 to 11 cycles, was carried out with a sample-barcoded 5' primer and a J-beta primer mix. A single record per CDR3 protein comes from TCRdb applying MiXCR to the 5' RACE reads. Of over 300,000 distinct CDR3 sequences in the sample, roughly half were seen once. Sequencing input: blood. Receptors were obtained from a man in his sixties in good health.

This chain joins TRBV20-1 and TRBJ2-1; 9 nucleotides line up with TRBD2. The CDR3 has 16 residues. Germline V gene data show CDR1 as DFQATT and CDR2 as SNEGSKA (reference sequence). Losses at the gene ends were 3 bases for V and 0 bases for J; bases not matched to a gene: 6. The CDR3 loop reads CSASQAGGLSYNEQFF. The CDR3 nucleotides read TGCAGTGCTAGTCAAGCGGGGGGACTCTCCTACAATGAGCAGTTCTTC.

This clonotype has a handful of counts. The chain uses TRBV2 and TRBJ2-1, with D hard to call. This CDR3 has 11 amino acids. V lost 2 bases, J lost 13 bases, and 9 bases lay in between. Germline assignment: CDR1 SNHLY and CDR2 FYNNEI. Here the CDR3 reads CASSEKVVQFF. The CDR3 DNA is TGTGCCAGCAGTGAAAAGGTTGTCCAGTTCTTC.

The rearrangement links TRBV12-3 or TRBV12-4 to TRBJ2-3; D is unresolved. This CDR3 is built from 14 residues. V was clipped by 3 bases and J by 5 bases, with 12 bases between them. The CDR3 DNA is TGTGCCAGCAGTTTCTCGCAGGCACTAGATACGCAGTATTTT. Translating gives CASSFSQALDTQYF.

The chain combines TRBV4-2 with TRBJ1-2; 7 nucleotides line up with TRBD1. This CDR3 has 16 amino acids. Germline trimming cut 3 bases from V and 1 base from J; bases unmatched to any gene: 8. Germline V gene data show CDR1 as LGHNA and CDR2 as YNFKEQ. CDR3 nucleotide sequence: TGTGCCAGCAGCCAGTCCGGGACAGTATTTAACTATGGCTACACCTTC. This encodes CASSQSGTVFNYGYTF.

V gene TRBV7-2 combines with J gene TRBJ2-1; 7 nucleotides agree with TRBD2. The CDR3 has 14 amino acids. Germline CDR1 and CDR2: SGHTA and FQGNSA. V shed 5 bases and J 9 bases; nucleotides not matched to a gene: 10. The CDR3 DNA is TGTGCCAGCAGCCCCGCGGGAGAGTCGGGTGAGCAGTTCTTC. It specifies CASSPAGESGEQFF.

The chain couples TRBV7-2 to TRBJ2-1, with TRBD1 matching over 9 bases. Per the germline V gene, CDR1 is SGHTA and CDR2 is FQGNSA. This CDR3 spans 16 amino acids. V dropped 4 bases and J dropped 8; count of bases not matched to a gene: 12. The CDR3 DNA reads TGTGCCAGCAGCTACATCGCCGGGACAGGGTTGGATGAGCAGTTCTTC. This encodes CASSYIAGTGLDEQFF.

This chain links TRBV11-2 with TRBJ2-7, with no clear D. The closer fit of TRBJ2-5 to the DNA end suggests the J call may be wrong. Germline CDR1 reads SGHAT; CDR2 reads FQNNGV. The CDR3 totals 13 residues. CDR3 nucleotide sequence: TGTGCCAGCAGCGTGTCAACAGTAGAGACCCAGTACTTC. Translated: CASSVSTVETQYF.

This chain links TRBV6-5 with TRBJ2-7; 9 bases agree with TRBD1. Per the germline V gene, CDR1 is MNHEY and CDR2 is SVGAGI. The CDR3 consists of 14 residues. Trimming took 5 bases from V and 6 from J; bases not matched to a gene: 8. The CDR3 here is CASSRDRETREQYF. In DNA, the CDR3 is TGTGCCAGCAGTAGGGACAGGGAGACCCGCGAGCAGTACTTC.

The V call is TRBV12-3 or TRBV12-4, the J call TRBJ1-5; D remains ambiguous. V lost 5 bases, J lost 1 base, and 18 bases lay in between. This CDR3 is 17 amino acids long. The chain's CDR3 is CASSLRASRRSNQPQHF. CDR3 bases: TGTGCCAGCAGTCTCCGGGCCTCCCGTCGGAGCAATCAGCCCCAGCATTTT.

This clonotype was counted between two and nine times. The chain recombines TRBV12-3 or TRBV12-4 with TRBJ1-5; no clear D. Trimming stripped 8 bases from V and 0 bases from J, with 11 bases between. The CDR3 covers 14 residues. The CDR3 loop reads CASGGLYSNQPQHF. CDR3 coding DNA: TGTGCCAGCGGCGGGCTTTATAGCAATCAGCCCCAGCATTTT.

The genes are TRBV7-9 and TRBJ1-1, with D maybe TRBD1 (5 bases). In germline, CDR1 is SEHNR, CDR2 FQNEAQ (reference sequence). The V and J ends lost 5 bases and 0 bases respectively, with 10 bases between them. The length of the CDR3 is 14 residues. This CDR3 is CASSHGTLNTEAFF. DNA for the CDR3: TGTGCCAGCAGCCACGGGACGCTGAACACTGAAGCTTTCTTT.

This clonotype was detected ten times or more. The chain links TRBV11-1 to TRBJ2-5, with D perhaps TRBD2 (5 bases). The V end lost 4 bases, the J end lost 2 bases, and 14 bases lay between the germline ends. Germline V gene data show CDR1 as SGHAT and CDR2 as FQDESV (reference sequence). This CDR3 contains 15 residues. CDR3 nucleotide sequence: TGTGCCAGCAGCTCCTCTCGCGGGCAGCAAGAGACCCAGTACTTC. Translation: CASSSSRGQQETQYF.

This clonotype has only a few counts. The rearrangement links TRBV2 to TRBJ2-7; TRBD1 matches at 12 bases. V was pared by 8 bases and J by 2 bases, with 4 bases of the junction left unmatched. Germline V CDR1 and CDR2: SNHLY, FYNNEI. CDR3 size: 14 residues. Written as DNA, the CDR3 is TGTGCCAGCGAGGGACAGGGGGCCACCTACGAGCAGTACTTC. Its translation is CASEGQGATYEQYF.

The V and J genes are TRBV20-1 and TRBJ1-2, with 12 bases that match TRBD1. The CDR3 loop spans 13 amino acids. The germline V gene has CDR1 DFQATT and CDR2 SNEGSKA (reference sequence). The V segment lost 7 bases and the J segment 8 bases; nucleotides outside the gene matches: 8. The CDR3 reads CSGQGQGAEGYTF. DNA for the CDR3: TGCAGTGGACAGGGACAGGGGGCGGAGGGCTACACCTTC.

As concerns this clonotype: Since a much larger clone is just one base distant, this may be a read error. The rearrangement uses TRBV10-3 and TRBJ2-5, with a possible D match to TRBD2 (5 bases). The closer fit of TRBJ2-7 to the DNA end suggests the J call may be wrong. The CDR3 is 13 residues long. Germline-derived CDR1 and CDR2 are ENHRY and SYGVKD. In DNA form, the CDR3 reads TGTGCCATCAGCGGGGTGAGCTTCTACGAGCAGTACTTC. Translation: CAISGVSFYEQYF.

The chain carries TRBV25-1 and TRBJ2-3; TRBD1 is a possible D gene (5 bases). V was clipped by 1 base and J by 6 bases, with 11 bases between them. This CDR3 is built from 14 residues. CDR1 is MGHDK and CDR2 is SYGVNS in the germline V gene. The CDR3: CASSEWKGADTQYF. The DNA of the CDR3 is TGTGCCAGCAGTGAATGGAAAGGGGCGGATACGCAGTATTTT.